These T cell receptor beta chains were read from a single sample in a study of T-cell reconstitution after alpha-beta-depleted transplantation in children. TCRdb called the PCR reads again in MiXCR, with one record for every CDR3 protein. This repertoire shows over 150,000 distinct CDR3 sequences, about 7% found once; its top ten account for 5.5% to 6.5%. Sequenced material: PBMCs, taken before TCRalphabeta/CD19-depleted stem cell transplant. These receptors all stem from a boy aged 2-9 years with acute lymphoblastic leukemia, due to receive a stem cell transplant. Both conserved end residues are part of each CDR3. The D gene is left open where the match is weak. Clone sizes are given selectively: once, few, many, or a class where the clone is expanded.

j_call: TRBJ2-5
d_call: .
cdr3_length: 14
clone_size: .
v_call: TRBV4-2
cdr3_aa: CASSQGTDGETQYF
cdr3_nt: TGTGCCAGCAGCCAGGGAACTGACGGAGAGACCCAGTACTTC

j_call: TRBJ1-6
d_call: TRBD1
cdr3_length: 13
clone_size: many
v_call: TRBV2
cdr3_aa: CARGTGYNSPLHF
cdr3_nt: TGTGCCAGGGGGACAGGGTATAATTCACCCCTCCACTTT

j_call: TRBJ2-1
d_call: TRBD2
cdr3_length: 15
clone_size: many
v_call: TRBV11-1
cdr3_aa: CASSLLAAGGNEQFF
cdr3_nt: TGTGCCAGCAGCTTACTAGCGGCCGGCGGGAATGAGCAGTTCTTC

j_call: TRBJ2-5
d_call: TRBD2
cdr3_length: 15
clone_size: .
v_call: TRBV20-1
cdr3_aa: CSASGLTSAQETQYF
cdr3_nt: TGCAGTGCTAGCGGTTTGACTAGCGCGCAAGAGACCCAGTACTTC

j_call: TRBJ2-2
d_call: .
cdr3_length: 15
clone_size: many
v_call: TRBV5-1
cdr3_aa: CASSLGRPNTGELFF
cdr3_nt: TGCGCCAGCAGCTTGGGACGGCCTAACACCGGGGAGCTGTTTTTT

j_call: TRBJ2-7
d_call: .
cdr3_length: 14
clone_size: many
v_call: TRBV5-1
cdr3_aa: CASSLQTATYEQYF
cdr3_nt: TGCGCCAGCAGCTTGCAGACAGCCACCTACGAGCAGTACTTC

j_call: TRBJ2-2
d_call: .
cdr3_length: 16
clone_size: many
v_call: TRBV2
cdr3_aa: CASSEVQGWNTGELFF
cdr3_nt: TGTGCCAGCAGTGAAGTCCAGGGATGGAACACCGGGGAGCTGTTTTTT

j_call: TRBJ2-3
d_call: .
cdr3_length: 13
clone_size: many
v_call: TRBV29-1
cdr3_aa: CSVARGPTDTQYF
cdr3_nt: TGCAGCGTGGCCCGGGGCCCCACAGATACGCAGTATTTT

j_call: TRBJ1-4
d_call: .
cdr3_length: 14
clone_size: .
v_call: TRBV6-5
cdr3_aa: CASSYVGTNEKLFF
cdr3_nt: TGTGCCAGCAGTTACGTGGGAACTAATGAAAAACTGTTTTTT

j_call: TRBJ1-1
d_call: .
cdr3_length: 11
clone_size: .
v_call: TRBV6-5
cdr3_aa: CASKQNTEAFF
cdr3_nt: TGTGCCAGCAAACAGAACACTGAAGCTTTCTTT

j_call: TRBJ2-1
d_call: TRBD1
cdr3_length: 14
clone_size: many
v_call: TRBV29-1
cdr3_aa: CSVVGDRGVNEQFF
cdr3_nt: TGCAGCGTTGTGGGGGACAGGGGTGTCAATGAGCAGTTCTTC

j_call: TRBJ2-7
d_call: .
cdr3_length: 11
clone_size: few
v_call: TRBV6-2/TRBV6-3
cdr3_aa: CASRGGNEQYF
cdr3_nt: TGTGCCAGCCGAGGCGGGAACGAGCAGTACTTC

j_call: TRBJ1-2
d_call: .
cdr3_length: 13
clone_size: few
v_call: TRBV20-1
cdr3_aa: CSAPGRVDYGYTF
cdr3_nt: TGCAGTGCCCCCGGGCGTGTGGACTATGGCTACACCTTC

j_call: TRBJ1-5
d_call: .
cdr3_length: 14
clone_size: .
v_call: TRBV12-3/TRBV12-4
cdr3_aa: CASSFDRKNQPQHF
cdr3_nt: TGTGCCAGCAGTTTCGACCGAAAGAATCAGCCCCAGCATTTT

j_call: TRBJ2-5
d_call: .
cdr3_length: 15
clone_size: many
v_call: TRBV28
cdr3_aa: CASSFPRAGGETQYF
cdr3_nt: TGTGCCAGCAGTTTCCCCCGAGCCGGGGGAGAGACCCAGTACTTC

j_call: TRBJ1-3
d_call: .
cdr3_length: 14
clone_size: .
v_call: TRBV29-1
cdr3_aa: CSVSRQTPGNTIYF
cdr3_nt: TGCAGCGTCTCCAGACAGACCCCTGGAAACACCATATATTTT

j_call: TRBJ2-7
d_call: TRBD1
cdr3_length: 15
clone_size: many
v_call: TRBV19
cdr3_aa: CASSKTRDSSYEQYF
cdr3_nt: TGTGCCAGTAGCAAAACCCGGGACAGCTCCTACGAGCAGTACTTC

j_call: TRBJ1-5
d_call: .
cdr3_length: 16
clone_size: many
v_call: TRBV2
cdr3_aa: CASSEGERGSNQPQHF
cdr3_nt: TGTGCCAGCAGTGAAGGGGAACGAGGAAGCAATCAGCCCCAGCATTTT

j_call: TRBJ2-7
d_call: .
cdr3_length: 13
clone_size: .
v_call: TRBV20-1
cdr3_aa: CSARDSGTYEQYF
cdr3_nt: TGCAGTGCTAGAGATAGCGGAACCTACGAGCAGTACTTC

j_call: TRBJ2-7
d_call: .
cdr3_length: 14
clone_size: many
v_call: TRBV29-1
cdr3_aa: CSVETGASSYEQYF
cdr3_nt: TGCAGCGTTGAAACGGGGGCGAGCTCCTACGAGCAGTACTTC

j_call: TRBJ2-3
d_call: TRBD2
cdr3_length: 17
clone_size: few
v_call: TRBV14
cdr3_aa: CASSFSASGLSTDTQYF
cdr3_nt: TGTGCCAGCAGCTTCTCCGCTAGCGGACTTAGCACAGATACGCAGTATTTT

j_call: TRBJ2-5
d_call: .
cdr3_length: 14
clone_size: .
v_call: TRBV5-1
cdr3_aa: CASSLVQSRETQYF
cdr3_nt: TGCGCCAGCAGCTTAGTACAGAGCCGGGAGACCCAGTACTTC

j_call: TRBJ2-7
d_call: .
cdr3_length: 13
clone_size: many
v_call: TRBV12-3/TRBV12-4
cdr3_aa: CASTTDDPYEQYF
cdr3_nt: TGTGCCAGCACGACAGACGACCCCTACGAGCAGTACTTC

j_call: TRBJ2-1
d_call: TRBD2
cdr3_length: 16
clone_size: many
v_call: TRBV10-3
cdr3_aa: CAISESQTSGLNEQFF
cdr3_nt: TGTGCCATCAGTGAGTCGCAGACTAGCGGCCTCAATGAGCAGTTCTTC

j_call: TRBJ2-2
d_call: .
cdr3_length: 14
clone_size: many
v_call: TRBV5-1
cdr3_aa: CASSPEYSDGELFF
cdr3_nt: TGCGCCAGCAGCCCGGAATACTCTGACGGGGAGCTGTTTTTT

j_call: TRBJ2-3
d_call: .
cdr3_length: 15
clone_size: many
v_call: TRBV20-1
cdr3_aa: CSATRFQTSTDTQYF
cdr3_nt: TGCAGTGCTACTAGGTTCCAGACTAGCACAGATACGCAGTATTTT

j_call: TRBJ1-1
d_call: .
cdr3_length: 14
clone_size: .
v_call: TRBV3-1
cdr3_aa: CASSPFGGAPAVFF
cdr3_nt: TGTGCCAGCAGCCCGTTCGGGGGGGCCCCGGCGGTTTTCTTT

j_call: TRBJ2-2
d_call: TRBD2
cdr3_length: 17
clone_size: .
v_call: TRBV4-2
cdr3_aa: CASSPRRGATNTGELFF
cdr3_nt: TGTGCCAGCAGCCCTAGGCGGGGGGCTACGAACACCGGGGAGCTGTTTTTT

j_call: TRBJ1-4
d_call: .
cdr3_length: 10
clone_size: .
v_call: TRBV7-8
cdr3_aa: CASLGEKLFF
cdr3_nt: TGTGCCAGCTTGGGTGAAAAACTGTTTTTT

j_call: TRBJ1-5
d_call: TRBD1
cdr3_length: 15
clone_size: .
v_call: TRBV7-2
cdr3_aa: CASSPQGGQGQPQHF
cdr3_nt: TGTGCCAGCAGCCCGCAGGGGGGACAGGGTCAGCCCCAGCATTTT

j_call: TRBJ2-1
d_call: TRBD2
cdr3_length: 16
clone_size: few
v_call: TRBV20-1
cdr3_aa: CSARFSGGRHVNEQFF
cdr3_nt: TGCAGTGCTAGATTTAGCGGGGGCCGCCACGTCAATGAGCAGTTCTTC